This T cell receptor beta chain stems from a study of beta chain features in type 1 diabetes. Study outcomes and limitations: People with Type 1 diabetes carried modestly yet significantly shorter TCRB CDR3s in all four CD4+ subsets.

About this clone: Its antigen is undetermined.

Investigators reverse transcribed all isolated RNA, so they sequenced expressed TCRB transcripts. Profiling relied on immunoSEQ multiplex PCR, and the TCRdb table lists in-frame clones only, not all of them. Among a few hundred thousand clones, around 9.6% were seen once, and the ten largest hold over 0.45%. The sequence came from a young man with type 1 diabetes. The sequenced sample was central memory CD4+ T cells from blood.

The chain's CDR3 is CASTPDLNTKPEAFF. Written as DNA, the CDR3 is TGTGCCAGCACCCCAGACCTTAATACCAAACCTGAAGCTTTCTTT. The rearrangement links TRBV7-6 to TRBJ1-1; unclear D gene. Germline CDR1 and CDR2: SGHVS and FNYEAQ. The CDR3 totals 15 residues. V was cut by 7 bases and J by 6 bases, with 21 bases left in between.